The 15 T cell receptor beta chains presented below share a single source sample, sequenced in a study of T cells in Graves' hyperthyroidism and ophthalmopathy. TCR beta CDR3 regions were amplified from RNA transcripts. TCR CDR3 regions were first amplified by RT-PCR with HTBI primers. TCRdb independently ran MiXCR on the multiplex PCR reads; one entry per CDR3 protein. The data show hundreds of thousands of distinct CDR3 sequences, around 15% seen once. The sample taken for sequencing was blood. These receptors all stem from a woman under 30 with Graves' hyperthyroidism.

Worth noting for this clonotype: A single base separates this from a much larger clone, so it may be a read error. This sequence joins TRBV6-1 and TRBJ2-1, with 7 bases that match TRBD1. The germline V gene encodes CDR1 MNHNS and CDR2 SASEGT. J lost 10 bases, V lost 9 bases, and 6 bases had no gene match. CDR3 length equals 11 residues. Here the CDR3 DNA reads TGTGCCAGTACCGACAGGGACGAGCAGTTCTTC. Its protein product is CASTDRDEQFF.

This clonotype was detected ten times or more. The chain has TRBV20-1 and TRBJ2-7, with D perhaps TRBD1 (5 bases). V was clipped by 0 bases and J by 1 base, with 13 bases between them. Germline V lookup: CDR1 DFQATT, CDR2 SNEGSKA (reference sequence). The length of the CDR3 is 15 residues. CDR3 nucleotide sequence: TGCAGTGCTAGAGATTCGGCAGGGTGGTCCTACGAGCAGTACTTC. This codes for CSARDSAGWSYEQYF.

The chain is built from TRBV19 and TRBJ1-1, with TRBD1 matching over 9 bases. In germline, CDR1 is LNHDA, CDR2 SQIVND (reference sequence). The trim removed 4 bases at V and 6 bases at J, leaving 3 bases unmatched. The CDR3 covers 13 residues. The CDR3 DNA is TGTGCCAGTAGTACCCGGGACAGGGCTGAAGCTTTCTTT. Encoded protein: CASSTRDRAEAFF.

The CDR3 region has the DNA TGTGCCAGCAGTATCGACAGGGGTGATCAGCCCCAGCATTTT. This sequence encodes CASSIDRGDQPQHF. This chain uses TRBV27 with TRBJ1-5; 8 bases match TRBD1. Germline V CDR1 and CDR2: MNHEY, SMNVEV (reference sequence). The V segment lost 5 bases and the J segment 5 bases; nucleotides outside the gene matches: 5. This CDR3 has 14 amino acids.

This clonotype was found many times. This rearrangement joins TRBV6-1 to TRBJ1-1; D gene ambiguous. This CDR3 has 14 amino acids. V gave up 2 bases and J gave up 1 base, with 8 bases separating them. In germline, CDR1 is MNHNS, CDR2 SASEGT. CDR3 protein: CASSESWANTEAFF. The DNA of the CDR3 is TGTGCCAGCAGTGAAAGCTGGGCGAACACTGAAGCTTTCTTT.

This clonotype was counted many times. CDR3 protein: CASRRGREAMNTEAFF. The DNA of the CDR3 is TGTGCCAGCAGGAGAGGGAGGGAGGCGATGAACACTGAAGCTTTCTTT. The V gene is TRBV2, the J gene TRBJ1-1; D not certain. The CDR3 extends over 16 amino acids. Trimming pared 6 bases from V and 0 bases from J, leaving 17 bases between. Per germline, CDR1 SNHLY and CDR2 FYNNEI.

This clonotype was seen ten or more times. The chain employs TRBV6-1 and TRBJ1-5, with TRBD1 matching over 7 bases. CDR3 size: 16 residues. Trimming at V came to 3 bases and at J to 2 bases, leaving 7 bases not matched to a gene. Germline CDR1 and CDR2: MNHNS and SASEGT. The CDR3 DNA reads TGTGCCAGCAGTGACATAAACAGGGGCGGCAATCAGCCCCAGCATTTT. Translation: CASSDINRGGNQPQHF.

This clonotype was detected ten times or more. This CDR3 is CSASRGILQYF. In nucleotides, the CDR3 is TGCAGTGCTTCGAGGGGTATCCTGCAGTACTTC. The chain joins TRBV20-1 to TRBJ2-7; D possibly uses TRBD1 or TRBD2 (5 bases each). The length of the CDR3 is 11 residues. The V gene lost 5 bases and the J gene lost 9 bases, with 14 bases spanning the gap. The germline CDR1 and CDR2 sequences are DFQATT and SNEGSKA (reference sequence).

The chain uses TRBV6-5 and TRBJ2-2; no clear D gene. V was pared by 4 bases and J by 6 bases, with 9 bases between. This CDR3 contains 13 residues. The germline CDR1 and CDR2 sequences are MNHEY and SVGAGI. The CDR3, as DNA: TGTGCCAGCAGTTTCCCTTTATCCGGGGAGCTGTTTTTT. Protein product: CASSFPLSGELFF.

This clonotype has ten or more counts. This rearrangement joins TRBV29-1 to TRBJ2-5; tentative D call: TRBD2 (6 bases). The CDR3 loop spans 12 amino acids. Trimming cost V 6 bases and J 7 bases, with 15 bases left between them. Germline values: CDR1 SQVTM, CDR2 ANQGSEA. Here the CDR3 DNA reads TGCAGCGTGGGGGGTGACTTGGGGACCCAGTACTTC. This translates into CSVGGDLGTQYF.

The V and J genes are TRBV7-8 and TRBJ2-7, with 9 bases identical to TRBD1. Trimming at V came to 2 bases and at J to 4 bases, leaving 6 bases not matched to a gene. The germline CDR1 and CDR2 sequences are SGHVS and FQNEAQ. CDR3 size: 15 residues. This CDR3 is CASSLTGQGLYEQYF. DNA of the CDR3: TGTGCCAGCAGCTTAACGGGACAGGGACTTTACGAGCAGTACTTC.

The sample holds many counts of this clonotype. The rearrangement joins TRBV20-1 to TRBJ2-7; maybe TRBD1 (6 bases). V shed 5 bases and J shed 3 bases, with 14 bases lying between them. The length of the CDR3 is 13 residues. Per the germline V gene, CDR1 is DFQATT and CDR2 is SNEGSKA (reference sequence). This CDR3 reads CSAAGTRDYEQYF. The CDR3 nucleotides read TGCAGTGCTGCCGGGACAAGGGACTACGAGCAGTACTTC.

The chain carries TRBV6-2 or TRBV6-3 and TRBJ2-1; D unclear. Trimming took 7 bases from V and 4 from J, leaving 14 bases between them. The CDR3 runs 14 residues. Germline-derived CDR1 and CDR2 are MNHEY and SVGEGT. The DNA of the CDR3 is TGTGCCAGCAACCCAGTCCCTTTTTACAATGAGCAGTTCTTC. Translated: CASNPVPFYNEQFF.

This clonotype has ten or more counts. V gene TRBV3-1 combines with J gene TRBJ1-1, with TRBD1 as a possible D gene (6 bases). This CDR3 is built from 14 residues. Trimming took off 8 bases at V and 2 bases at J, with 15 bases between the two ends. Germline CDR1 LGHDT, CDR2 YNNKEL (reference sequence). The CDR3 here is CASRKDSFNTEAFF. DNA for the CDR3: TGTGCCAGCCGTAAGGACAGCTTCAACACTGAAGCTTTCTTT.

This clonotype was recorded at least ten times. The chain joins TRBV30 to TRBJ2-1; D remains unclear. CDR1 and CDR2 (germline): GTSNPN, SVGIG (reference sequence). V dropped 4 bases and J dropped 7 bases, with 8 bases sitting between them. CDR3 length: 11 amino acids. The CDR3 DNA follows: TGTGCCTGGAATCTGGGTAATGAGCAGTTCTTC. It yields the protein CAWNLGNEQFF.